This TCR beta chain was recorded in a study of blood T cell repertoires in COVID-19. About the study: The origin of the acute and convalescent COVID-19 samples was the United States, Italy and Spain. PBMCs, B-cell-depleted T cells, or T cells provided the cDNA or gDNA that made up the material.

Germline V CDR1 and CDR2: SEHNR, FQNEAQ (reference sequence). The CDR3 consists of 14 residues. The trim removed 3 bases at V and 4 bases at J, leaving 3 bases unmatched. Per the authors' pipeline: Estimates of nucleated cell counts were drawn from the amplification of reference gene primers. TCRdb's copy holds only in-frame clones and misses some; the assay was immunoSEQ multiplex PCR. V, J and clone size derive from that table, while D and trimming were established from the DNA sequence. The sample lists around 250,000 clones, approximately 82% occurring once. This clone has a handful of counts. Source material: peripheral blood. The receptor was isolated from a man aged 25-45 years who had recovered from COVID-19. The rearrangement uses TRBV7-9 and TRBJ2-3; 8 positions agree with TRBD1. CDR3 sequence reads: CASSFRGRADTQYF. In nucleotides, the CDR3 is TGTGCCAGCAGCTTCAGGGGGCGGGCAGATACGCAGTATTTT.